This TCR beta chain emerged from a study of blood T cell repertoires in COVID-19. How the authors handled the data: Amplified reference gene primers provided the basis for estimating nucleated cell counts. The repertoire was sequenced with immunoSEQ multiplex PCR; TCRdb's copy has only in-frame clones and lacks some. The V and J calls and the clone size are those of that table, but D and trimming were determined from the DNA. Of some 230,000 clones listed, more than 75% are singletons. V dropped 0 bases and J dropped 5 bases, with 13 bases sitting between them. The V gene's germline CDR1 is MNHEY and CDR2 SMNVEV (reference sequence). The CDR3 covers 15 residues.

This receptor was obtained from a man aged 35-49 years with acute or convalescent COVID-19. This rearrangement joins TRBV27 to TRBJ2-5; the D gene is possibly TRBD1 (6 bases). Sequences were obtained from peripheral blood. The CDR3 region is CASSLSPRGGETQYF. The CDR3 region has the DNA TGTGCCAGCAGTTTATCTCCCAGGGGCGGGGAGACCCAGTACTTC.